These T cell receptor beta chains were read from a single sample in a study of graft-versus-host responses after intestinal transplantation. The repertoire was sequenced with immunoSEQ multiplex PCR; TCRdb's copy has only in-frame clones and lacks some. The sample carries 65,000 to 90,000 clones, less than 95% recorded once. The antigens of these receptors remain unknown. The source was unstimulated CD8+ T cells sorted from spleen or lymph node cells, collected before transplant. All receptors come from a human donor who was the organ donor for an intestinal transplant. Both conserved end residues are part of each CDR3. The D gene is left open where the match is weak. Not every row has a clone size; where given, it reads once, few, many or a size class.

D,size,J,V,CDR3,DNA
TRBD2,NA,TRBJ2-7,TRBV9,CASSFGTSGSYEQYF,TGTGCCAGCAGCTTCGGGACTAGCGGTTCCTACGAGCAGTACTTC
TRBD2,NA,TRBJ2-4,TRBV4-3,CASSQGASGAGNIQYF,TGCGCCAGCAGCCAAGGGGCTAGCGGGGCGGGAAACATTCAGTACTTC
NA,NA,TRBJ1-5,TRBV6-1,CASTLGGQPQHF,TGTGCCAGCACATTAGGAGGGCAGCCCCAGCATTTT
NA,once,TRBJ2-7,TRBV5-4,CASSPPSQYEQYF,TGTGCCAGCAGCCCCCCAAGTCAGTACGAGCAGTACTTC
TRBD1,NA,TRBJ2-1,TRBV7-8,CASSEQGNEQFF,TGTGCCAGCAGCGAACAGGGGAATGAGCAGTTCTTC
NA,once,TRBJ2-2,TRBV4-3,CASTAGLVAGELFF,TGCGCCAGCACGGCGGGGTTGGTGGCCGGGGAGCTGTTTTTT
NA,NA,TRBJ1-1,TRBV19,CASIKEAGEAFF,TGTGCCAGTATCAAGGAAGCGGGTGAAGCTTTCTTT
NA,once,TRBJ2-4,TRBV5-1,CASSLIRGSDIQYF,TGCGCCAGCAGCTTGATCAGGGGATCGGACATTCAGTACTTC
TRBD2,once,TRBJ2-1,TRBV28,CASSLWVGLAGGHGSYNEQFF,TGTGCCAGCAGTTTATGGGTTGGGCTAGCGGGGGGGCACGGGTCCTACAATGAGCAGTTCTTC
TRBD2,NA,TRBJ2-3,TRBV7-3,CASSIGTSGYTDTQYF,TGTGCCAGCAGCATAGGGACTAGCGGTTACACAGATACGCAGTATTTT
TRBD1,NA,TRBJ1-6,TRBV7-9,CASSPRQGEKEGSPLHF,TGTGCCAGCAGCCCACGACAGGGCGAAAAAGAAGGGTCACCCCTCCACTTT
TRBD2,NA,TRBJ2-7,TRBV27,CASRTSGGALDEQYF,TGTGCCAGCAGAACTAGCGGGGGGGCCTTAGACGAGCAGTACTTC
NA,NA,TRBJ2-7,TRBV11-2,CASSLRAEQYF,TGTGCCAGCAGCTTAAGAGCCGAGCAGTACTTC
NA,NA,TRBJ1-1,TRBV5-6,CASSLHTEAFF,TGTGCCAGCAGCCTTCACACTGAAGCTTTCTTT
NA,NA,TRBJ2-7,TRBV4-2,CASSQDKSSYEQYF,TGTGCCAGCAGCCAAGATAAGAGCTCCTACGAGCAGTACTTC
TRBD2,NA,TRBJ2-5,TRBV7-3,CASSTGLAELETQYF,TGTGCCAGCAGCACGGGACTAGCGGAACTAGAGACCCAGTACTTC
NA,NA,TRBJ2-1,TRBV2,CASSEDSGHNEQFF,TGTGCCAGCAGTGAAGATAGCGGCCACAATGAGCAGTTCTTC
NA,NA,TRBJ1-1,TRBV5-1,CASSFNYRLNTEAFF,TGCGCCAGCAGCTTTAATTACAGGCTGAACACTGAAGCTTTCTTT
NA,NA,TRBJ1-5,TRBV7-9,CASSLAGDQPQHF,TGTGCCAGCAGCTTAGCAGGGGATCAGCCCCAGCATTTT
NA,NA,TRBJ2-7,TRBV4-2,CASSQLRGSYYEQYF,TGTGCCAGCAGCCAACTTAGGGGTTCCTACTACGAGCAGTACTTC